What follows is one TCR beta chain and its context. The sample is drawn from a study of technical replicates of blood from several donors. CDR3 length equals 16 residues. Trimming at V came to 5 bases and at J to 3 bases, leaving 11 bases not matched to a gene. CDR1 is SEHNR, CDR2 FQNEAQ, per germline (reference sequence). This table comes from immunoSEQ multiplex PCR, and its TCRdb copy is limited to in-frame clones, with some not included. The repertoire holds approximately 88,000 clones, with 90% to 95% as singletons. The chain has TRBV7-9 and TRBJ1-1; 8 bases are a match to TRBD1. The sequence derives from a human donor in good health. The sequenced sample consisted of T cells isolated from PBMCs. The DNA of the CDR3 is TGTGCCAGCAGCCCCCGGACAGGGAAGAGCGACACTGAAGCTTTCTTT. As protein: CASSPRTGKSDTEAFF.